This note documents a single TCR beta chain sequence. Its specificity is not known. This sample was taken from a study of cytomegalovirus exposure and HLA in healthy donors. Looked up from germline, CDR1 is MNHEY and CDR2 is SMNVEV (reference sequence). V gave up 5 bases and J gave up 6 bases, with 28 bases separating them. This CDR3 has 19 amino acids. The study, taken as a whole, reports: There were reportedly fewer N-insertions in an Asian-associated ancestry cluster than the roughly 670-donor mean, in a later analysis.

Primers for the PCR totalled 60 Vbeta and 13 Jbeta. TCRdb's copy holds only in-frame clones and misses some; the assay was immunoSEQ multiplex PCR. The table lists 90,000 to 130,000 clones, roughly 84% of them singletons. The receptor was isolated from a man between 25 and 39 years old in good health and CMV-seropositive. Sequences were obtained from PBMCs. The chain links TRBV27 to TRBJ2-2, with TRBD2 as a possible D gene (6 bases). The CDR3 loop reads CASSIPPPMGGVFPGELFF. The CDR3, as DNA: TGTGCCAGCAGTATACCGCCCCCCATGGGCGGGGTTTTCCCCGGGGAGCTGTTTTTT.